Listed here is a single T cell receptor beta chain. Trimming left V 1 base short and J 7 bases short, with 17 bases between. Germline V gene lookup returns CDR1 SNHLY and CDR2 FYNNEI. The CDR3 is 16 amino acids. This sample is part of a study of blood T cell repertoires in COVID-19. Study-level background: The samples span acute and convalescent COVID-19 from the United States, Italy and Spain. PBMCs, B-cell-depleted T cells, or T cells provided the cDNA or gDNA that made up the material.

As handled by the study authors: The assay estimated nucleated cells by amplifying reference gene primers. Here immunoSEQ multiplex PCR was the method, and the copy in TCRdb shows in-frame clones only, minus some. V and J calls and clone size are copied from that table; D and trimming were computed from the DNA. Found here are 120,000 to 150,000 clones, around 89% of them singletons; the top ten hold under 3.5%. The TCR was taken from a woman aged 55-70 years with active COVID-19. This rearrangement joins TRBV2 to TRBJ1-5; a possible D gene is TRBD1 (5 bases). Material: peripheral blood. The CDR3 spells CASSEVGTPMGQPQHF. The CDR3 coding sequence is TGTGCCAGCAGTGAAGTCGGGACTCCTATGGGACAGCCCCAGCATTTT.